The 6 T cell receptor beta chains presented below share a single source sample, sequenced in a study of cytomegalovirus exposure and HLA in healthy donors. It was with 60 Vbeta and 13 Jbeta primers that the PCR ran. Here immunoSEQ multiplex PCR was the method, and the copy in TCRdb shows in-frame clones only, minus some. The table shows 150,000 to 200,000 clones, with roughly 88% occurring only once. The sequencing input was PBMCs. These receptor sequences come from a man aged 18 to 29 in good health and CMV-seropositive.

This sequence joins TRBV5-6 and TRBJ2-1, with TRBD2 matching 9 bases. The CDR3 totals 15 residues. Per germline, CDR1 SGHDT and CDR2 YYEEEE. V lost 3 bases, J lost 4 bases, and 5 bases stayed unmatched. CDR3 coding DNA: TGTGCCAGCAGCTCCGGGACTAGCTTTTACAATGAGCAGTTCTTC. This gives the protein CASSSGTSFYNEQFF. Filled out from reference TRBV5-6 and TRBJ2-1, the complete variable domain reads DAGVTQSPTHLIKTRGQQVTLRCSPKSGHDTVSWYQQALGQGPQFIFQYYEEEERQRGNFPDRFSGHQFPNYSSELNVNALLLGDSALYLCASSSGTSFYNEQFFGPGTRLTVL.

The chain has TRBV7-9 and TRBJ2-3; a weak D match, TRBD2 (6 bases). There are 11 residues in the CDR3. V was pared by 10 bases and J by 14 bases, with 19 bases between. Germline CDR1 reads SEHNR; CDR2 reads FQNEAQ (reference sequence). The DNA of the CDR3 is TGTGCCATCCTGATGGGGGGTGCCCCGTATTTT. Protein product: CAILMGGAPYF.

This clone occurred once. The chain carries TRBV7-9 and TRBJ2-3, with 10 nucleotides matching TRBD1. This CDR3 comprises 15 residues. Germline values: CDR1 SEHNR, CDR2 FQNEAQ (reference sequence). Losses at the gene ends were 4 bases for V and 4 bases for J; bases not matched to a gene: 5. The CDR3 loop is CASSSRDRGADTQYF. The CDR3 coding sequence is TGTGCCAGCAGCTCCCGGGACAGGGGTGCAGATACGCAGTATTTT.

The rearrangement links TRBV6-5 to TRBJ2-1; tentatively, D is TRBD2 (6 bases). CDR3 length: 15 residues. Trimming cost V 0 bases and J 9 bases, with 15 bases left between them. Per germline, CDR1 MNHEY and CDR2 SVGAGI. The CDR3 region has the DNA TGTGCCAGCAGTTACTCGCGACTAGGAGCAGGTGAGCAGTTCTTC. Translated: CASSYSRLGAGEQFF.

This rearrangement joins TRBV7-9 to TRBJ1-1; D gene uncertain. Germline assignment: CDR1 SEHNR and CDR2 FQNEAQ (reference sequence). V was clipped by 4 bases and J by 5 bases, with 11 bases between them. The CDR3 is 13 amino acids. The CDR3 coding sequence is TGTGCCAGCAGCTCCGATGGGCTTACTGAAGCTTTCTTT. Amino acids: CASSSDGLTEAFF.

The rearrangement joins TRBV25-1 to TRBJ1-3; D gene uncertain. This CDR3 is 14 amino acids long. CDR1 is MGHDK and CDR2 is SYGVNS in the germline V gene. The V gene lost 0 bases and the J gene lost 0 bases, with 3 bases spanning the gap. The CDR3 is CASSEYSSGNTIYF. The CDR3 region has the DNA TGTGCCAGCAGTGAATACAGCTCTGGAAACACCATATATTTT.